This T cell receptor (beta chain) was obtained from a study of neurological immune-mediated disorders. One entry per CDR3 protein results from TCRdb running MiXCR on the 5' RACE reads. The sample yields about 58,000 distinct CDR3 sequences, about 3.2% seen once. Sequencing used PBMCs. The TCR sequence derives from a woman aged 55-69 years with multiple sclerosis.

The CDR3 loop reads CASRARSDTGELFF. In DNA form, the CDR3 reads TGTGCCAGCAGGGCCCGGTCCGACACCGGGGAGCTGTTTTTT. This rearrangement joins TRBV12-3 or TRBV12-4 to TRBJ2-2; D gene unclear. The CDR3 consists of 14 residues. Trimming stripped 6 bases from V and 3 bases from J, with 11 bases between.